Following are 11 T cell receptor beta chains from one sample sequenced in a study of lymphopenia after photon versus proton radiotherapy. Repertoires were generated with immunoSEQ multiplex PCR, while TCRdb's copy carries only in-frame clones and drops some. The sample gives 60,000 or so clones, 86% of which show up once; roughly 2.3% is in the top ten. Sample: peripheral blood, taken from a patient treated with photon-based radiotherapy. These receptors all stem from a man aged 35 to 55 with gastric cancer.

The rearrangement joins TRBV29-1 to TRBJ2-3; D possibly corresponds to TRBD1 (5 bases). With 0 bases removed from V and 2 bases from J, the gap between germline ends came to 15 bases. Germline loops: CDR1 SQVTM, CDR2 ANQGSEA. This CDR3 region has 16 residues. CDR3 DNA: TGCAGCGTTGAAGATCTGCCAGGGTACTTCACAGATACGCAGTATTTT. This sequence encodes CSVEDLPGYFTDTQYF.

In its sample, this clone was seen once. V and J are TRBV4-2 and TRBJ2-1, with D possibly being TRBD1 (5 bases). Trimming cost V 5 bases and J 6 bases, with 14 bases left between them. The CDR3 spans 14 residues. Per germline, CDR1 LGHNA and CDR2 YNFKEQ. The CDR3 DNA sequence: TGTGCCAGCAGCTTCGACAGAATGGGCAATGAGCAGTTCTTC. It translates to CASSFDRMGNEQFF.

The sample holds one count of this clone. This chain joins TRBV18 and TRBJ2-3; D is tentatively TRBD1 or TRBD2 (5 bases each). Germline CDR1 is KGHSH and CDR2 is LQKENI. The CDR3 length is 15 residues. The V and J ends lost 4 bases and 4 bases respectively, with 15 bases between them. The CDR3 here is CASSLPGPPADTQYF. The DNA for the CDR3 is TGTGCCAGCTCACTGCCGGGACCGCCCGCAGATACGCAGTATTTT.

The genes are TRBV6-6 and TRBJ2-1, with 7 bases matching TRBD1. The V and J ends lost 5 bases and 7 bases, in that order; junction bases with no gene match: 5. CDR3 length: 13 amino acids. CDR1 is MNHNY and CDR2 is SVGAGI in the germline V gene (reference sequence). The CDR3 sequence: CASSRQGRNEQFF. As DNA, the CDR3 is TGTGCCAGCAGTAGACAGGGTCGGAATGAGCAGTTCTTC.

The chain is built from TRBV6-1 and TRBJ2-2; maybe TRBD2 (8 bases). CDR1 MNHNS and CDR2 SASEGT come from the germline V gene. Deletions cut 7 bases from V and 0 bases from J, with 12 bases between. The CDR3 totals 15 residues. CDR3 DNA: TGTGCCAGCACGGGAGGGACAGCGAACACCGGGGAGCTGTTTTTT. Translating gives CASTGGTANTGELFF.

This clone was picked up a small number of times. This chain connects TRBV30 to TRBJ2-3, with 8 bases that match TRBD2. Germline assignment: CDR1 GTSNPN and CDR2 SVGIG (reference sequence). The CDR3 sequence is 15 residues long. The V and J ends lost 1 base and 1 base, in that order; junction bases with no gene match: 4. The CDR3 DNA reads as TGTGCCTGGAGTGGGACTAGCTCCCGCACAGATACGCAGTATTTT. It translates to CAWSGTSSRTDTQYF.

The genes are TRBV5-6 and TRBJ1-4; D might be TRBD1 (6 bases). From germline, CDR1 is SGHDT and CDR2 YYEEEE. The CDR3 sequence is 15 residues long. The V and J ends lost 4 bases and 8 bases respectively, with 18 bases between them. The CDR3 loop reads CASSPSGGAGEKLFF. The DNA of the CDR3 is TGTGCCAGCAGCCCCTCGGGGGGGGCAGGGGAAAAACTGTTTTTT. The full variable domain, with the rest looked up from reference TRBV5-6 and TRBJ1-4, is DAGVTQSPTHLIKTRGQQVTLRCSPKSGHDTVSWYQQALGQGPQFIFQYYEEEERQRGNFPDRFSGHQFPNYSSELNVNALLLGDSALYLCASSPSGGAGEKLFFGSGTQLSVL.

The gene calls are TRBV5-4 and TRBJ1-2; D may be TRBD1 (6 bases). The CDR3 covers 15 residues. The germline CDR1 and CDR2 sequences are SGHNT and YYREEE (reference sequence). V was cut by 6 bases and J by 2 bases, with 17 bases left in between. The CDR3 region is CASTAGRGSNYGYTF. The CDR3 DNA is TGTGCCAGCACCGCCGGAAGGGGGTCGAACTATGGCTACACCTTC.

The rearrangement uses TRBV4-1 and TRBJ2-5; D may be TRBD1 (6 bases). The ends were cut back, 4 bases at V and 7 bases at J, with 16 bases in the middle. CDR3 length equals 14 residues. Per germline, CDR1 MGHRA and CDR2 YSYEKL. The CDR3 DNA follows: TGCGCCAGCAGCCCGCTAGGGGGACGGGGGACCCAGTACTTC. This translates into CASSPLGGRGTQYF.

This clone qualifies as medium-sized (0.01 to 0.1%). This rearrangement joins TRBV27 to TRBJ2-3, with 10 bases that match TRBD2. Germline V CDR1 and CDR2: MNHEY, SMNVEV (reference sequence). Germline trimming cut 6 bases from V and 9 bases from J; bases unmatched to any gene: 12. The CDR3 loop spans 15 amino acids. CDR3 residues: CASSLSGGAGGTQYF. The CDR3 DNA follows: TGTGCCAGCAGCCTGAGCGGGGGGGCGGGTGGAACGCAGTATTTT.

About this clone: One end of the junction is discordant with germline, which a read error may explain. V and J are TRBV5-6 and TRBJ2-3; D uncertain. Germline CDR1 is SGHDT and CDR2 is YYEEEE. This CDR3 contains 14 residues. CDR3 nucleotides: TGTGCCAGCAGCTTCGGGCCCAGCACGGATACGCAGTATTTT. Protein sequence: CASSFGPSTDTQYF.